The 31 T cell receptor beta chains below all came from one sample that was sequenced in a study of T-cell memory formation after mild COVID-19. TCRdb redid the calling of the 5' RACE reads with MiXCR, one entry per CDR3 protein. The sample has 200,000 to 300,000 distinct CDR3 sequences, roughly a sixth seen once. Sequenced: PBMCs or a T cell subset sorted from them (not recorded which). The receptors originated from a man aged 18 to 29 who had mild COVID-19 (a few samples of this study predate the infection). Cell type and time point are not known.

This clonotype was observed a handful of times. CDR3 DNA sequence: TGCGCCAGCAGCCACAGGCCAACTAATGAAAAACTGTTTTTT. Protein: CASSHRPTNEKLFF. V is TRBV4-1 and J is TRBJ1-4; D unclear. V was cut by 3 bases and J by 0 bases, with 5 bases left in between. Germline CDR1 reads MGHRA; CDR2 reads YSYEKL. This CDR3 spans 14 amino acids.

The rearrangement uses TRBV2 and TRBJ1-4, with D perhaps TRBD1 (6 bases). CDR1 and CDR2 from the germline V gene are SNHLY and FYNNEI. The CDR3 is made up of 18 amino acids. V lost 4 bases, J lost 0 bases, and 18 bases lay in between. The CDR3: CASSGGGRETATNEKLFF. CDR3 DNA sequence: TGTGCCAGCAGTGGAGGGGGACGGGAGACTGCAACTAATGAAAAACTGTTTTTT.

The genes are TRBV7-9 and TRBJ1-1; possibly TRBD1 for D (5 bases). The germline V gene has CDR1 SEHNR and CDR2 FQNEAQ (reference sequence). The CDR3 spans 13 residues. Trimming cost V 5 bases and J 1 base, with 8 bases left between them. CDR3 in amino acids: CASSPDTNTEAFF. In DNA, the CDR3 is TGTGCCAGCAGCCCGGACACGAACACTGAAGCTTTCTTT.

This clonotype was observed a few times. The gene calls are TRBV4-2 and TRBJ2-1; TRBD2 is a possible D gene (6 bases). V gave up 1 base and J gave up 3 bases, with 10 bases separating them. The germline V gene has CDR1 LGHNA and CDR2 YNFKEQ. CDR3 length: 15 residues. As DNA, the CDR3 is TGTGCCAGCAGCCAAGGCAGGCGGGACTACAATGAGCAGTTCTTC. Its translation is CASSQGRRDYNEQFF.

The chain links TRBV18 to TRBJ1-2; TRBD1 might be the D (5 bases). This CDR3 contains 13 residues. V lost 5 bases and J 7 bases, leaving 14 bases between the germline ends. Germline values: CDR1 KGHSH, CDR2 LQKENI. The CDR3 reads CASSEGRGIGYTF. The CDR3 nucleotides are TGTGCCAGCTCAGAGGGGAGAGGGATTGGCTACACCTTC. The full variable domain, rest sourced from reference TRBV18 and TRBJ1-2, is NAGVMQNPRHLVRRRGQEARLRCSPMKGHSHVYWYRQLPEEGLKFMVYLQKENIIDESGMPKERFSAEFPKEGPSILRIQQVVRGDSAAYFCASSEGRGIGYTFGSGTRLTVV.

This clonotype was observed a single time. A much larger clone sits a single nucleotide away, making a read error possible. This chain connects TRBV5-1 to TRBJ1-1; the D gene is possibly TRBD1 (5 bases). Germline CDR1 is SGHRS and CDR2 is YFSETQ. The CDR3 covers 15 residues. The CDR3 region has the DNA TGCGCCAGCTCGCGGCGGGGCGCAAAGAACACTGACGCTTTCTTT. Protein sequence: CASSRRGAKNTDAFF.

This clonotype was seen more than once but under ten times. The rearrangement links TRBV4-1 to TRBJ1-5; 7 nucleotides match TRBD1. Germline lookup yields CDR1 MGHRA and CDR2 YSYEKL. V lost 4 bases and J lost 6; bases outside the gene matches: 21. CDR3 length equals 19 residues. The CDR3, as DNA: TGCGCCAGCAGCCCATACCTTTCCCGGAGACAGGGTGTACGTCAGCCCCAGCATTTT. Amino acids: CASSPYLSRRQGVRQPQHF.

This clonotype was observed a few times. Here the CDR3 reads CASRIAGGARDTQYF. In DNA form, the CDR3 reads TGTGCCAGCAGGATAGCGGGGGGGGCGCGGGATACGCAGTATTTT. The V gene is TRBV7-2, the J gene TRBJ2-3; 11 bases match TRBD2. V was clipped by 6 bases and J by 6 bases; unmatched bases: 8. CDR3 length: 15 amino acids. Germline CDR1 reads SGHTA; CDR2 reads FQGNSA.

The V call is TRBV4-3, the J call TRBJ1-2; D gene unclear. The germline V and J ends were trimmed by 0 bases and 8 bases, with 13 bases remaining between them. The V gene's germline CDR1 is LGHNA and CDR2 YSLEER. The CDR3 is 14 residues long. The CDR3 bases are TGCGCCAGCAGCCAAGATCTCCTTTCCTGGGGCTACACCTTC. Translation: CASSQDLLSWGYTF.

This clonotype was seen repeatedly, ten times or more. V and J are TRBV5-4 and TRBJ2-1, with no clear D. The germline V gene encodes CDR1 SGHNT and CDR2 YYREEE (reference sequence). The V and J ends lost 1 base and 5 bases respectively, with 13 bases between them. This CDR3 is 15 amino acids long. CDR3 nucleotides: TGTGCCAGCAGCTTGCTTTCCCAGCACGACAATGAGCAGTTCTTC. It translates to CASSLLSQHDNEQFF.

The rearrangement joins TRBV5-6 to TRBJ2-2, with D perhaps TRBD2 (5 bases). V lost 0 bases, J lost 5 bases, and 14 bases lay in between. The germline gives CDR1 SGHDT, CDR2 YYEEEE. The CDR3 spans 16 residues. This CDR3 is CASSLERSRRTGELFF. The CDR3, as DNA: TGTGCCAGCAGCTTGGAGCGGTCCCGTAGGACCGGGGAGCTGTTTTTT.

This chain joins TRBV7-2 and TRBJ2-1; D possibly corresponds to TRBD2 (7 bases). V shed 5 bases and J shed 16 bases, with 30 bases lying between them. The CDR3 has 16 residues. Germline CDR1 is SGHTA and CDR2 is FQGNSA. CDR3 loop: CASSRAVRGGLHQEFF. The CDR3 coding sequence is TGTGCCAGCAGCCGGGCCGTAAGGGGGGGCCTACATCAAGAATTCTTC.

This rearrangement joins TRBV28 to TRBJ1-4; no firm D call. V was trimmed by 5 bases and J by 4 bases, leaving 17 bases between them. The CDR3 is 16 residues long. The germline CDR1 and CDR2 sequences are MDHEN and SYDVKM. The CDR3: CASSARTRRLNEKLFF. CDR3 coding DNA: TGTGCCAGCAGTGCCCGGACCCGGCGCCTTAATGAAAAACTGTTTTTT.

The CDR3 region has the DNA TGTGCCAGCAGGACAGAGAGGGGCACTGAAGCTTTCTTT. As protein: CASRTERGTEAFF. This chain uses TRBV2 with TRBJ1-1; D is possibly TRBD1 (5 bases). Germline V gives CDR1 SNHLY, CDR2 FYNNEI. This CDR3 is built from 13 residues. The V and J ends lost 6 bases and 4 bases respectively, with 12 bases between them.

V usage is TRBV12-3 or TRBV12-4 and J usage is TRBJ2-3; D is uncertain. This CDR3 has 15 amino acids. With 6 bases removed from V and 1 base from J, the gap between germline ends came to 14 bases. Here the CDR3 reads CASSISLTRTDTQYF. DNA of the CDR3: TGTGCCAGCAGCATCTCCTTGACTCGCACAGATACGCAGTATTTT.

The rearrangement uses TRBV20-1 and TRBJ2-7, with 7 bases fitting TRBD1. CDR1 and CDR2 (germline): DFQATT, SNEGSKA (reference sequence). This CDR3 contains 14 residues. V shed 2 bases and J 7 bases; nucleotides not matched to a gene: 11. The CDR3 spells CSARSGTGVWEQYF. The CDR3 nucleotides read TGCAGTGCTAGATCGGGAACAGGGGTGTGGGAGCAGTACTTC.

This sequence joins TRBV5-5 and TRBJ2-1; TRBD2 matches 11 bases. Germline CDR1 is SGHKS and CDR2 is YYEKEE (reference sequence). V was clipped by 4 bases and J by 8 bases; unmatched bases: 2. The CDR3 contains 13 residues. The CDR3: CASSTTSGDEQFF. DNA for the CDR3: TGTGCCAGCAGCACGACTAGCGGGGATGAGCAGTTCTTC.

This clonotype was observed a handful of times. The rearrangement joins TRBV7-9 to TRBJ1-6, with 8 bases lining up with TRBD1. The V and J ends lost 9 bases and 10 bases, in that order; junction bases with no gene match: 5. CDR3 length equals 12 residues. From germline, CDR1 is SEHNR and CDR2 FQNEAQ (reference sequence). Written as DNA, the CDR3 is TGTGCCAGTGGACAGGGAAACTCACCCCTCCACTTT. Translated, it gives CASGQGNSPLHF.

This chain joins TRBV7-2 and TRBJ2-3; the match to TRBD2 covers 13 bases. The junction had 16 bases not matched to a gene; V was cut back by 3 bases and J by 4 bases. This CDR3 is built from 20 residues. Germline-derived CDR1 and CDR2 are SGHTA and FQGNSA. CDR3 DNA: TGTGCCAGCAGCTTGTGGATTTCCGGGACTAGCGGGGCCCCCCCAGATACGCAGTATTTT. Translated, it gives CASSLWISGTSGAPPDTQYF.

This clonotype was observed a handful of times. This CDR3 reads CASSSPEGALYGYTF. In DNA form, the CDR3 reads TGTGCCAGCAGTTCCCCAGAGGGGGCCCTCTATGGCTACACCTTC. This sequence joins TRBV12-3 or TRBV12-4 and TRBJ1-2; 7 bases fit TRBD1. CDR3 length: 15 amino acids. Germline trimming cut 4 bases from V and 4 bases from J; bases unmatched to any gene: 9.

V usage is TRBV7-9 and J usage is TRBJ2-1; the match to TRBD2 covers 8 bases. The CDR3 runs to 13 residues. Germline V lookup: CDR1 SEHNR, CDR2 FQNEAQ (reference sequence). The J segment lost 5 bases and the V segment lost 6 bases, leaving 3 bases of the junction unmatched. For the CDR3, the DNA is TGTGCCAGCAGTGGCGGGGGGAACAATGAGCAGTTCTTC. Amino acids: CASSGGGNNEQFF.

This clonotype was seen a handful of times. The chain is built from TRBV30 and TRBJ2-7; unclear D gene. Trimming pared 0 bases from V and 3 bases from J, leaving 9 bases between. CDR1 and CDR2 from the germline V gene are GTSNPN and SVGIG (reference sequence). The CDR3 runs 13 residues. For the CDR3, the DNA is TGTGCCTGGAGTGTAGTGTGGGGCTACGAGCAGTACTTC. Its translation is CAWSVVWGYEQYF.

The rearrangement joins TRBV4-2 to TRBJ2-3; D may be TRBD2 (5 bases). This CDR3 has 16 amino acids. The V gene lost 1 base and the J gene lost 1 base, with 12 bases spanning the gap. The germline gives CDR1 LGHNA, CDR2 YNFKEQ. The chain's CDR3 is CASSQVLERGTDTQYF. In DNA, the CDR3 is TGTGCCAGCAGCCAAGTTCTTGAGAGGGGCACAGATACGCAGTATTTT.

This chain uses TRBV18 with TRBJ2-3; no clear D gene. The germline gives CDR1 KGHSH, CDR2 LQKENI. V lost 0 bases, J lost 0 bases, and 4 bases lay in between. This CDR3 spans 14 amino acids. CDR3 protein: CASSPPASTDTQYF. CDR3 DNA: TGTGCCAGCTCACCACCCGCTAGCACAGATACGCAGTATTTT.

The CDR3 region is CASSTGLAGGRRFF. DNA for the CDR3: TGCGCCAGCAGTACGGGACTAGCGGGGGGGCGTCGTTTCTTC. The chain employs TRBV10-2 and TRBJ2-1, with 16 bases identical to TRBD2. The germline CDR1 and CDR2 sequences are WSHSY and SAAADI. The J segment lost 16 bases and the V segment lost 5 bases, leaving 8 bases of the junction unmatched. The CDR3 sequence is 14 residues long.

This clonotype has a handful of counts. The chain joins TRBV27 to TRBJ2-2; D ambiguous. Germline CDR1 and CDR2: MNHEY and SMNVEV (reference sequence). Trimming cost V 5 bases and J 0 bases, with 13 bases left between them. The CDR3 consists of 16 residues. DNA of the CDR3: TGTGCCAGCAGTGTCGGTTTTATTACGAACACCGGGGAGCTGTTTTTT. It encodes CASSVGFITNTGELFF.

CDR3 amino acids: CASSSRAGTEFREKLFF. The CDR3 DNA reads as TGTGCCAGCAGCTCCCGTGCCGGGACAGAGTTTAGGGAAAAACTGTTTTTT. The chain combines TRBV11-2 with TRBJ1-4; TRBD1 matches 7 bases. This CDR3 spans 17 amino acids. The V gene end was trimmed by 4 bases and the J gene end by 8 bases; junction bases not matched to a gene: 16. Germline assignment: CDR1 SGHAT and CDR2 FQNNGV.

This clonotype was observed at least ten times. The genes are TRBV7-9 and TRBJ2-7; possibly TRBD1 for D (6 bases). CDR3 size: 12 residues. V lost 5 bases and J lost 3, with 8 bases in between. Germline V gene sequence: CDR1 SEHNR, CDR2 FQNEAQ (reference sequence). The CDR3 here is CASSLTGYEQYV. The DNA of the CDR3 is TGTGCCAGCAGCCTGACAGGCTACGAGCAGTACGTC.

The gene calls are TRBV30 and TRBJ2-3, with D maybe TRBD1 (6 bases). Trimming removed 4 bases from V and 1 base from J, with 9 bases in between. This CDR3 spans 13 amino acids. CDR1 is GTSNPN, CDR2 SVGIG, per germline (reference sequence). CDR3 residues: CAWKWTGTDTQYF. The DNA for the CDR3 is TGTGCCTGGAAGTGGACAGGCACAGATACGCAGTATTTT.

This clonotype was seen at least ten times. The chain combines TRBV6-4 with TRBJ2-1; 7 nucleotides align to TRBD2. With 3 bases clipped from V and 9 bases from J, the junction kept 5 bases outside the gene matches. The V gene's germline CDR1 is MRHNA and CDR2 SNTAGT. This CDR3 comprises 13 residues. The CDR3 DNA is TGTGCCAGCAGTGATACTAGCGTTTCTGAGCAGTTCTTC. It translates to CASSDTSVSEQFF.

This rearrangement joins TRBV7-2 to TRBJ2-7; D unclear. CDR1 and CDR2 (germline): SGHTA, FQGNSA. The CDR3 totals 14 residues. Trimming took off 6 bases at V and 1 base at J, with 13 bases between the two ends. CDR3 DNA sequence: TGTGCCAGCAGGATCAGCAGTCGGTCCTACGAGCAGTACTTC. Amino acid sequence: CASRISSRSYEQYF.